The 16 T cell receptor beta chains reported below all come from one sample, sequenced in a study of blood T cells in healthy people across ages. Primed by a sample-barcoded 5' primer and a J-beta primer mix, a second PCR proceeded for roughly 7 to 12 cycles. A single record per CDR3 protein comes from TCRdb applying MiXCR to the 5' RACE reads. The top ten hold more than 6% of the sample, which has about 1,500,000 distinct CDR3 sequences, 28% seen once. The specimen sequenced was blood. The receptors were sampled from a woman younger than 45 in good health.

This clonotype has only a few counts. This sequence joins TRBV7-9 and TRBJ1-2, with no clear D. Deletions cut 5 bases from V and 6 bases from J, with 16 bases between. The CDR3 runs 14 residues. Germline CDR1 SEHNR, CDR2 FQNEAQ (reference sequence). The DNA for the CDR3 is TGTGCCAGCAGCCCTGGTGGGGTGTTGGATGGCTACACCTTC. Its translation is CASSPGGVLDGYTF. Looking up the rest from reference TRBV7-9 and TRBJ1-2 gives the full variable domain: DTGVSQNPRHKITKRGQNVTFRCDPISEHNRLYWYRQTLGQGPEFLTYFQNEAQLEKSRLLSDRFSAERPKGSFSTLEIQRTEQGDSAMYLCASSPGGVLDGYTFGSGTRLTVV.

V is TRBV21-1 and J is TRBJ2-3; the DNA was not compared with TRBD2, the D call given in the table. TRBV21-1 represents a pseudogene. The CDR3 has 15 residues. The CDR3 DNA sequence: TGTGCCAGCAGCGAGAGCGGGAGGGCCCCGCATACGCAGTATTTT. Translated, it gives CASSESGRAPHTQYF.

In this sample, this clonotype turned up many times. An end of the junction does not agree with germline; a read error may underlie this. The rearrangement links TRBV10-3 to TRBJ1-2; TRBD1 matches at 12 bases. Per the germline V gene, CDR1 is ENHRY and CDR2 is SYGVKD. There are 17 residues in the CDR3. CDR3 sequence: CAIRGGGQGAMDYDYTF. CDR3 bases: TGTGCCATCAGAGGGGGGGGACAGGGGGCAATGGACTATGACTACACCTTC.

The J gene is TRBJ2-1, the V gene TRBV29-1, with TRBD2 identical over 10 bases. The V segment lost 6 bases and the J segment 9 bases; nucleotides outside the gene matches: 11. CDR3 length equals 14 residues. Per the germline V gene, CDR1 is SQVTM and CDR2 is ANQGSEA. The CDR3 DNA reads TGCAGCGTGGGGGCTAGCGGGAGTCCGGTTGAGCAGTTCTTC. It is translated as CSVGASGSPVEQFF.

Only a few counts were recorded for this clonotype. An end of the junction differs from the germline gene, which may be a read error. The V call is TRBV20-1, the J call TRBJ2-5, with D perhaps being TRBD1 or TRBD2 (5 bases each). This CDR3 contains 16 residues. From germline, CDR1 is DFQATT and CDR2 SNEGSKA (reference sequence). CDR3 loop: CSARDGKGTVQVTQYF. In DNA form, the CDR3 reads TGCAGTGCTAGAGATGGTAAAGGGACCGTCCAAGTGACCCAGTACTTC.

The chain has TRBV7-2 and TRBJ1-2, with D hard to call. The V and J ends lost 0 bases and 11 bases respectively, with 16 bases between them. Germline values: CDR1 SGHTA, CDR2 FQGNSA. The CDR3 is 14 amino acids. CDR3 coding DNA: TGTGCCAGCAGCTTAGCGGGGATTTCCACTCCTTACACCTTC. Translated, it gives CASSLAGISTPYTF.

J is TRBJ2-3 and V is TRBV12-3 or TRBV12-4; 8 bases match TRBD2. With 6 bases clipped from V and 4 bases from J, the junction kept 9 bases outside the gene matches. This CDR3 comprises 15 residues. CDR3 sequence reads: CASSRRLATADTQYF. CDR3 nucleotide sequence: TGTGCCAGCAGCCGTAGACTAGCGACCGCAGATACGCAGTATTTT.

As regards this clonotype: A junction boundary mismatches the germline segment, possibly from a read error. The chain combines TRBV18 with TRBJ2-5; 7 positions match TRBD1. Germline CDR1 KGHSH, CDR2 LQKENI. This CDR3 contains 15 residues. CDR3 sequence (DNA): TGTGCCGGCTCACCTCCCGGGACAGCCCAAGAGACCCAGTACTTC. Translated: CAGSPPGTAQETQYF.

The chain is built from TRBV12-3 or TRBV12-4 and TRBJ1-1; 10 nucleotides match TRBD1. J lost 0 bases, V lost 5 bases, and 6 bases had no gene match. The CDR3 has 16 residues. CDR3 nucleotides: TGTGCCAGCAGTCCCCGGGACAGGGGCCTGAACACTGAAGCTTTCTTT. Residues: CASSPRDRGLNTEAFF.

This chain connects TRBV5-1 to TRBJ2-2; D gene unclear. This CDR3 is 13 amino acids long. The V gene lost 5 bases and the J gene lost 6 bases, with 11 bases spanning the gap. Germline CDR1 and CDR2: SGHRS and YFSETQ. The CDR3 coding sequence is TGCGCCAGCAGGTTGACCGGCGCCGGGGAGCTGTTTTTT. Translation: CASRLTGAGELFF.

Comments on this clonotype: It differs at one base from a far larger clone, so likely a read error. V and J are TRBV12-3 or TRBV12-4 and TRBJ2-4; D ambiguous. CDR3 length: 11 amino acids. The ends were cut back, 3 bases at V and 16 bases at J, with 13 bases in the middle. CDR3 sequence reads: CASSLASEHYF. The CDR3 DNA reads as TGTGCCAGCAGTTTGGCGAGCGAGCATTACTTC.

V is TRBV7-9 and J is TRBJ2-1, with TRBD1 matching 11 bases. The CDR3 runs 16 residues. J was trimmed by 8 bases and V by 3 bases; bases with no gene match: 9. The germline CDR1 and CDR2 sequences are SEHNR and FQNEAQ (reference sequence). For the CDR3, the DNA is TGTGCCAGCAGCTTCGGACAGGGGGCGACTTTGGATGAGCAGTTCTTC. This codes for CASSFGQGATLDEQFF.

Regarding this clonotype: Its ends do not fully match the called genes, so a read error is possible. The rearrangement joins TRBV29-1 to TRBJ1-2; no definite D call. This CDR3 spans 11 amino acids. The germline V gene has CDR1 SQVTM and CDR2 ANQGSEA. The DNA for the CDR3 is TGCTGCGTTGAAGGTGTTAGTGGCTACACCTTC. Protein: CCVEGVSGYTF. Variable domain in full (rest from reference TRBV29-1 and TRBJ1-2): SAVISQKPSRDICQRGTSLTIQCQVDSQVTMMFWYRQQPGQSLTLIATANQGSEATYESGFVIDKFPISRPNLTFSTLTVSNMSPEDSSIYLCCVEGVSGYTFGSGTRLTVV.

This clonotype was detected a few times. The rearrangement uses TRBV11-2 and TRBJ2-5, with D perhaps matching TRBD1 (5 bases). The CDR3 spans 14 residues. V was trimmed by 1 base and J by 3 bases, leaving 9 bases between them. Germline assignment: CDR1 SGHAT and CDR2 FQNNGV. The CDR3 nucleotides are TGTGCCAGCAGCTTAGGACAGTTCGAAGAGACCCAGTACTTC. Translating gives CASSLGQFEETQYF.

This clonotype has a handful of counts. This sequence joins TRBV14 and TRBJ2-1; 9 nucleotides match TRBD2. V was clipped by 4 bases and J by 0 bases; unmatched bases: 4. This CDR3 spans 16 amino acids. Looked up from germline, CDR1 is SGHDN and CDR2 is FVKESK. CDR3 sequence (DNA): TGTGCCAGCAGCCGTCTAGCGGGGACCTCCTACAATGAGCAGTTCTTC. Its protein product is CASSRLAGTSYNEQFF.

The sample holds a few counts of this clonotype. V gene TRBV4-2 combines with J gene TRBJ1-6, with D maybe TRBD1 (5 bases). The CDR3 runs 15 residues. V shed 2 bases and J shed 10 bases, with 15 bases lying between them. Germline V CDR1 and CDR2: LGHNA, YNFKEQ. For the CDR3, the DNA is TGTGCCAGCAGCCAACAATATCAGGGACCATCACCCCTCCACTTT. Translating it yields CASSQQYQGPSPLHF.